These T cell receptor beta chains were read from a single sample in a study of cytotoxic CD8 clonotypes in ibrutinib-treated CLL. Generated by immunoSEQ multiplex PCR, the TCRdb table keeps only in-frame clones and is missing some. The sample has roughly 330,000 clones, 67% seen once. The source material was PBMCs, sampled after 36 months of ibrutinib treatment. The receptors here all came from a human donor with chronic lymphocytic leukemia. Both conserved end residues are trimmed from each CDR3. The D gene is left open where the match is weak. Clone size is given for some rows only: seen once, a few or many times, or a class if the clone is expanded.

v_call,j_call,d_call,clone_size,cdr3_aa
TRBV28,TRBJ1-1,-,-,ASSLHTEAF
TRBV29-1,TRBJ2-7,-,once,SANSPYEQY
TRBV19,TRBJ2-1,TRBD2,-,ASSIMAGGPYNEQF
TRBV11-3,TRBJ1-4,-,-,ASSLHRAP
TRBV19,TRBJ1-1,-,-,ASSIISPGSGDTEAF
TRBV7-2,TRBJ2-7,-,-,ASSQAWGDEQY
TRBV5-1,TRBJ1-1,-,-,ASSPPGRAEAF
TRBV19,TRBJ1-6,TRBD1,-,ASTLTGATSNSPLH
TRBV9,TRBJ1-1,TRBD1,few,ASSGTGVTEAF
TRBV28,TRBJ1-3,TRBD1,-,ASSLQGAPSSGNTIY
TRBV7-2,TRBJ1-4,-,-,ASSRRRFGLNEKLF
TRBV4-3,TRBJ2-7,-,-,ASSQAGGEQY
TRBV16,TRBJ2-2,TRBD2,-,ASSQGLARNTGELF
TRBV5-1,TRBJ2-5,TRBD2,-,ASSPRSSGRVRQETQY
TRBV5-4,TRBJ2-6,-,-,ASSFGSLPTGANVLT
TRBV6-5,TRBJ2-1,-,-,ASSSGTKLPNEQF
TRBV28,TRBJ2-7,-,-,ASSSAGPGPSEQY
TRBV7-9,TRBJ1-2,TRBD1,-,ASSPRQGGYGYT
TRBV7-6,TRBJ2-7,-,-,ASSLSPLRGRASYEQY
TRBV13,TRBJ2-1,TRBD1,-,ASSLRGPSNEQF
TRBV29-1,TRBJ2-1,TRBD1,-,SAETGDSYNEQF
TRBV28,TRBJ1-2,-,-,ASSLVYPLDGYT
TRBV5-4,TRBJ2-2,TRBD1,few,ASSPTGGFDTGELF
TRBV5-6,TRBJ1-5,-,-,ASSDGDQPQH
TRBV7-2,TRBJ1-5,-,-,ASSPDYSNQPQH
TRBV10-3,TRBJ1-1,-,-,ATAGGGSDTEAF
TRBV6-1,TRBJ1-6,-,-,ASSETSSYNSPLH
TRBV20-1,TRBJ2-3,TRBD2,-,SAVAGGWQY
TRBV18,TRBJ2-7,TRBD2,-,ASSPPDAGAYEQY
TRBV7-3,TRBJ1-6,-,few,ASSLVPNSPLH
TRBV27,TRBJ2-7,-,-,ASSFRLLAEQY
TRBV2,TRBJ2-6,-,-,ASLRAAGANVLT
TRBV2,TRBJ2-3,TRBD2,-,ASSYLAGVSDTQY
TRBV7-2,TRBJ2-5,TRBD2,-,ASREREGRYTQY
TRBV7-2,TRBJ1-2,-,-,ASSLGLWLGGYT
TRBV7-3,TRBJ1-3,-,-,ASSLGLDSGNTIY
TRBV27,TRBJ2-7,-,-,ASRDYGAYEQY
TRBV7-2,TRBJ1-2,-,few,ASSLVGDYGYT
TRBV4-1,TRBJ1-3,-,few,ASSPSFGNTIY
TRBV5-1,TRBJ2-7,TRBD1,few,ASSFTQGQYEQY
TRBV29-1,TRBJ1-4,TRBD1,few,SAAGQNEKLF
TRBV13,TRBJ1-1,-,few,ASSRREAF
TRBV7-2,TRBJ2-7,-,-,ASSDSYEQY
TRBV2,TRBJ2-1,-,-,ASRTYNEQF